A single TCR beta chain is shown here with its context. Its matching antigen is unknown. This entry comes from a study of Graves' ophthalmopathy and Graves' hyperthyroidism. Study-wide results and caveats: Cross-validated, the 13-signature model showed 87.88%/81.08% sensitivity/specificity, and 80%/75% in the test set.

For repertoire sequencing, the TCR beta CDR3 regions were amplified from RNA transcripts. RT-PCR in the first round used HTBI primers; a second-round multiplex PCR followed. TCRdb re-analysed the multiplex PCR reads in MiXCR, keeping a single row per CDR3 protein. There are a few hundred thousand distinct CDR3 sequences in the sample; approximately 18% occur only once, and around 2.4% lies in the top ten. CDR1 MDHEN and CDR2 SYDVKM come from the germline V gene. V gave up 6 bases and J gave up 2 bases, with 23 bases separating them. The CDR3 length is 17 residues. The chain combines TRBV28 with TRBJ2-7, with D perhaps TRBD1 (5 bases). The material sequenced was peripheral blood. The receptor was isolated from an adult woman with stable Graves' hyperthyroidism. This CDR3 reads CASSFGPDSTITYEQYF. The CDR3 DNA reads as TGTGCCAGCAGCTTTGGGCCTGACAGTACAATAACCTACGAGCAGTACTTC. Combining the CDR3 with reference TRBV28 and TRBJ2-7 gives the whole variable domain DVKVTQSSRYLVKRTGEKVFLECVQDMDHENMFWYRQDPGLGLRLIYFSYDVKMKEKGDIPEGYSVSREKKERFSLILESASTNQTSMYLCASSFGPDSTITYEQYFGPGTRLTVT.